A selection of T cell receptor beta chains follows, all from one sample in a study of blood T cells in healthy people across ages. Each CDR3 protein is one row after TCRdb ran MiXCR on the 5' RACE reads. Of 790,000 or so distinct CDR3 sequences listed, roughly 56% were seen once; the top ten hold under 30%. The sample taken for sequencing was blood. Receptor source: a man between 40 and 49 years old in good health. The CDR3 runs from the conserved cysteine through the conserved F or W. A D gene is named only where the DNA matches it firmly. Size is omitted from some rows. Given values are once, few, many or a class for expanded clones.

D gene: -
clone size: -
V gene: TRBV12-3/TRBV12-4
J gene: TRBJ2-1
CDR3 protein: CASLKAGQPYNEQFF
CDR3 DNA: TGTGCCAGCTTGAAGGCGGGACAGCCATACAATGAGCAGTTCTTC

D gene: TRBD1
clone size: -
V gene: TRBV9
J gene: TRBJ1-6
CDR3 protein: CASSGRDRSSYNSPLHF
CDR3 DNA: TGTGCCAGCAGCGGACGGGACAGAAGCTCCTATAATTCACCCCTCCACTTT

D gene: -
clone size: -
V gene: TRBV29-1
J gene: TRBJ2-3
CDR3 protein: CSVERQDRSTDTQYF
CDR3 DNA: TGCAGCGTTGAACGCCAAGACAGGAGCACAGATACGCAGTATTTT

D gene: TRBD1
clone size: -
V gene: TRBV6-1
J gene: TRBJ2-7
CDR3 protein: CASSGRGTGASYEQYF
CDR3 DNA: TGTGCCAGCAGCGGAAGAGGGACAGGGGCCTCCTACGAGCAGTACTTC

D gene: TRBD2
clone size: -
V gene: TRBV3-1
J gene: TRBJ2-3
CDR3 protein: CASARAGGTDTQYF
CDR3 DNA: TGTGCCAGCGCCCGAGCGGGGGGCACAGATACGCAGTATTTT

D gene: -
clone size: -
V gene: TRBV7-9
J gene: TRBJ2-3
CDR3 protein: CASSLTVSGDTQYF
CDR3 DNA: TGTGCCAGCAGCTTGACAGTCTCTGGGGATACGCAGTATTTT

D gene: -
clone size: -
V gene: TRBV9
J gene: TRBJ2-1
CDR3 protein: CASSTTMGPLYNEQFF
CDR3 DNA: TGTGCCAGCAGCACCACAATGGGACCGCTTTACAATGAGCAGTTCTTC

D gene: TRBD1
clone size: -
V gene: TRBV3-1
J gene: TRBJ2-7
CDR3 protein: CASSPKGQGFHEQYF
CDR3 DNA: TGTGCCAGCAGCCCGAAGGGACAGGGATTCCACGAGCAGTACTTC

D gene: -
clone size: -
V gene: TRBV29-1
J gene: TRBJ2-5
CDR3 protein: CSVVLNGGETQYF
CDR3 DNA: TGCAGCGTTGTTCTAAACGGAGGGGAGACCCAGTACTTC

D gene: TRBD2
clone size: -
V gene: TRBV20-1
J gene: TRBJ2-5
CDR3 protein: CSAHSGGNQETQYF
CDR3 DNA: TGCAGTGCCCATAGCGGGGGGAACCAAGAGACCCAGTACTTC

D gene: -
clone size: -
V gene: TRBV29-1
J gene: TRBJ2-7
CDR3 protein: CSVVPQGIGEQYF
CDR3 DNA: TGCAGCGTTGTGCCCCAGGGGATTGGCGAGCAGTACTTC

D gene: -
clone size: -
V gene: TRBV7-6
J gene: TRBJ2-7
CDR3 protein: CASSVTTGKSSYEQYF
CDR3 DNA: TGTGCCAGCAGCGTCACAACAGGGAAAAGCTCCTACGAGCAGTACTTC

D gene: TRBD2
clone size: few
V gene: TRBV7-6
J gene: TRBJ2-7
CDR3 protein: CASSLAASGAAYEQYF
CDR3 DNA: TGTGCCAGCAGCTTAGCCGCTAGCGGGGCCGCCTACGAGCAGTACTTC

D gene: TRBD1
clone size: once
V gene: TRBV20-1
J gene: TRBJ1-2
CDR3 protein: CSAHKPGTGIDYGYTF
CDR3 DNA: TGCAGTGCTCACAAACCCGGGACAGGGATAGACTATGGCTACACCTTC

D gene: TRBD2
clone size: -
V gene: TRBV5-1
J gene: TRBJ2-1
CDR3 protein: CASSFPLAGGSPYNEQFF
CDR3 DNA: TGCGCCAGCAGCTTCCCACTAGCGGGAGGAAGCCCTTACAATGAGCAGTTCTTC

D gene: TRBD1
clone size: few
V gene: TRBV4-1
J gene: TRBJ1-6
CDR3 protein: CASSQIQGGSPLHF
CDR3 DNA: TGCGCCAGCAGCCAAATCCAGGGGGGTTCACCCCTCCACTTT

D gene: TRBD2
clone size: once
V gene: TRBV12-3/TRBV12-4
J gene: TRBJ2-3
CDR3 protein: CASSERGTSGRGDTQYF
CDR3 DNA: TGTGCCAGCAGCGAGAGAGGGACTAGCGGGAGAGGAGATACGCAGTATTTT

D gene: -
clone size: -
V gene: TRBV10-3
J gene: TRBJ1-2
CDR3 protein: CAISELPRELYGYTF
CDR3 DNA: TGTGCCATCAGTGAGCTACCACGGGAGCTCTATGGCTACACCTTC

D gene: -
clone size: -
V gene: TRBV4-3
J gene: TRBJ2-5
CDR3 protein: CASSQRKGQEQYF
CDR3 DNA: TGCGCCAGCAGCCAGAGAAAGGGGCAAGAGCAGTACTTC

D gene: -
clone size: few
V gene: TRBV7-2
J gene: TRBJ1-5
CDR3 protein: CASNTGTQPQHF
CDR3 DNA: TGTGCCAGCAACACAGGGACTCAGCCCCAGCATTTT

D gene: -
clone size: -
V gene: TRBV28
J gene: TRBJ2-3
CDR3 protein: CASIGLNIASTDTQYF
CDR3 DNA: TGTGCCAGCATCGGGCTGAACATAGCTAGCACAGATACGCAGTATTTT

D gene: -
clone size: -
V gene: TRBV3-1
J gene: TRBJ2-3
CDR3 protein: CASSQDGVNTQYF
CDR3 DNA: TGTGCCAGCAGCCAAGATGGGGTAAATACGCAGTATTTT

D gene: TRBD2
clone size: -
V gene: TRBV9
J gene: TRBJ2-5
CDR3 protein: CASSVGLGGSEQYF
CDR3 DNA: TGTGCCAGCAGCGTAGGGTTGGGAGGGTCGGAGCAGTACTTC

D gene: TRBD1
clone size: -
V gene: TRBV2
J gene: TRBJ2-1
CDR3 protein: CATVGQGAGNEQFF
CDR3 DNA: TGTGCCACCGTCGGACAGGGGGCAGGCAATGAGCAGTTCTTC

D gene: TRBD1
clone size: once
V gene: TRBV7-2
J gene: TRBJ1-2
CDR3 protein: CASSPYRGLGYGYTF
CDR3 DNA: TGTGCCAGCAGCCCCTACAGGGGCCTTGGCTATGGCTACACCTTC

D gene: TRBD1
clone size: -
V gene: TRBV4-3
J gene: TRBJ2-5
CDR3 protein: CASSQVLGTGHEQYF
CDR3 DNA: TGCGCCAGCAGCCAAGTCTTAGGGACAGGGCATGAGCAGTACTTC

D gene: TRBD2
clone size: -
V gene: TRBV20-1
J gene: TRBJ2-3
CDR3 protein: CSAQLAGGPGTDTQYF
CDR3 DNA: TGTAGTGCGCAGCTAGCGGGGGGGCCGGGCACAGATACGCAGTATTTT